This T cell receptor beta chain appears in the sequencing data of a study of CD8 T cells in ankylosing spondylitis. This clonotype was seen at least ten times. Its antigen is currently unknown. 5'-RACE, quantitative and with molecular barcodes, yielded the TCR beta libraries. From the 5' RACE reads, TCRdb called clonotypes with MiXCR, one entry per CDR3 protein. The top ten hold under 4.5% of the sample, which has tens of thousands of distinct CDR3 sequences, about 4.2% seen once. General study findings and limits: Earlier studies detected some motif variants in reactive arthritis synovial fluid and blood.

With V trimmed by 2 bases and J by 2 bases, 2 bases remained unmatched. CDR3 length: 15 residues. Germline CDR1 and CDR2: SGDLS and YYNGEE. The sequenced material came from blood, either unsorted or a sorted T cell fraction (not recorded which). This chain joins TRBV9 and TRBJ2-1, with 9 bases aligning to TRBD1. This receptor was identified in a female donor with ankylosing spondylitis or in good health (not recorded which). The CDR3 reads CASSVGQGAYNEQFF. The CDR3 nucleotides read TGTGCCAGCAGCGTGGGACAGGGTGCCTACAATGAGCAGTTCTTC.